A selection of T cell receptor beta chains follows, all from one sample in a study of vaccination and CD4 T cells after COVID-19. The antigens these receptors bind are not known. TCRdb re-derived calls from the PCR reads in MiXCR, one entry per CDR3 protein. In the table there are roughly 17,000 distinct CDR3 sequences, 60% to 80% of which are singletons. The sample taken for sequencing was CD4+ T cells from blood, cultured in vitro. The receptors were gathered from a human donor who had recovered from COVID-19. Each CDR3 is given with its conserved first and last residue. D genes are given only for firm matches. A clone size is listed for some rows: how often the clone was seen (once, few, many), or a class if it is expanded.

d_gene	v_gene	j_gene	abundance	CDR3aa	CDR3nt
-	TRBV20-1	TRBJ2-1	once	CSAPDRSDEQFF	TGCAGTGCTCCAGACAGGTCCGATGAGCAGTTCTTC
-	TRBV15	TRBJ2-2	-	CATSPPTGVTGELFF	TGTGCCACCAGCCCCCCGACGGGAGTCACCGGGGAGCTGTTTTTT
TRBD1	TRBV19	TRBJ1-1	few	CASSYRGRGTEAFF	TGTGCCAGTAGTTACAGGGGGCGCGGCACTGAAGCTTTCTTT
-	TRBV30	TRBJ1-5	-	CAWSVRAPNQPQHF	TGTGCCTGGAGTGTACGTGCCCCAAATCAGCCCCAGCATTTT
-	TRBV19	TRBJ1-5	-	CASSGGSNQPQHF	TGTGCCAGTAGCGGTGGTAGCAATCAGCCCCAGCATTTT
TRBD1	TRBV7-9	TRBJ1-1	-	CASSLMGQGPGVNTEAFF	TGTGCCAGCAGCTTAATGGGACAGGGCCCGGGGGTGAACACTGAAGCTTTCTTT
TRBD1	TRBV6-4	TRBJ1-6	-	CASSQDRANNSPLHF	TGTGCCAGCAGTCAGGACAGGGCGAATAATTCACCCCTCCACTTT
TRBD2	TRBV20-1	TRBJ2-2	-	CSARNSGRAPDTGELFF	TGCAGTGCTAGAAATAGCGGGAGGGCCCCAGACACCGGGGAGCTGTTTTTT
TRBD1	TRBV11-3	TRBJ2-7	-	CASSYDRAQYF	TGTGCCAGCAGCTACGACAGGGCCCAGTACTTC
-	TRBV30	TRBJ1-5	-	CAWSVDIGNQPQHF	TGTGCCTGGAGTGTGGACATAGGCAATCAGCCCCAGCATTTT
-	TRBV28	TRBJ1-5	-	CASSPTVGGNQPQHF	TGTGCCAGCAGTCCAACAGTGGGGGGCAATCAGCCCCAGCATTTT
TRBD1	TRBV15	TRBJ2-7	-	CATSREGQALYEQYF	TGTGCCACCAGCAGAGAAGGACAGGCTCTCTACGAGCAGTACTTC
TRBD1	TRBV5-4	TRBJ2-7	-	CASSRPGTGGFEQYF	TGTGCCAGCAGCCGTCCGGGGACAGGGGGTTTCGAGCAGTACTTC
-	TRBV27	TRBJ2-5	-	CASSLSRSPETQYF	TGTGCCAGCAGTTTATCTAGATCCCCGGAGACCCAGTACTTC
-	TRBV27	TRBJ2-7	-	CASSSPLRATYEQYF	TGTGCCAGCAGTTCCCCCTTGCGGGCCACCTACGAGCAGTACTTC
-	TRBV19	TRBJ2-5	-	CASSRQAQETQYF	TGTGCCAGTAGCCGACAGGCTCAAGAGACCCAGTACTTC
-	TRBV6-1	TRBJ1-5	-	CASSEEGRGNQPQHF	TGTGCCAGCAGTGAAGAAGGCCGTGGCAATCAGCCCCAGCATTTT
-	TRBV6-1	TRBJ1-1	-	CASSEVRTNTEAFF	TGTGCCAGCAGTGAAGTACGGACGAACACTGAAGCTTTCTTT
-	TRBV7-3	TRBJ2-7	once	CASSLNGGSYEQYF	TGTGCCAGCAGCTTAAATGGGGGTTCCTACGAGCAGTACTTC
-	TRBV29-1	TRBJ2-7	-	CSVAQIAYEQYF	TGCAGCGTTGCCCAGATCGCTTACGAGCAGTACTTC
-	TRBV20-1	TRBJ1-1	-	CSASFLNTEAFF	TGCAGTGCTAGTTTCCTTAACACTGAAGCTTTCTTT
-	TRBV6-1	TRBJ2-1	-	CASSLTTREFDEQFF	TGTGCCAGCAGCCTAACAACCCGGGAGTTTGATGAGCAGTTCTTC
TRBD1	TRBV20-1	TRBJ1-2	-	CSARGQGALLYGYTF	TGCAGTGCTAGGGGACAGGGGGCCCTACTGTATGGCTACACCTTC
-	TRBV2	TRBJ2-2	few	CASRTTANTGELFF	TGTGCCAGCCGGACAACAGCGAACACCGGGGAGCTGTTTTTT
-	TRBV28	TRBJ1-5	-	CASKLGGNQPQHF	TGTGCCAGCAAATTGGGAGGCAATCAGCCCCAGCATTTT
TRBD1	TRBV28	TRBJ1-5	-	CASSSGQGSNQPQHF	TGTGCCAGCAGTTCCGGACAGGGGAGCAATCAGCCCCAGCATTTT
TRBD1	TRBV11-2	TRBJ1-2	-	CASSPGTGTYGYTF	TGTGCCAGCAGCCCCGGGACAGGGACCTATGGCTACACCTTC
-	TRBV5-1	TRBJ2-2	once	CASRVGPDTGELFF	TGCGCCAGCAGGGTCGGGCCTGACACCGGGGAGCTGTTTTTT
-	TRBV6-1	TRBJ2-3	-	CASSWTTLGENTDTQYF	TGTGCCAGCAGCTGGACCACCCTAGGGGAGAACACAGATACGCAGTATTTT
TRBD1	TRBV6-1	TRBJ1-2	few	CASMGQGADGYTF	TGTGCCAGCATGGGACAGGGGGCAGATGGCTACACCTTC